The 22 T cell receptor beta chains in this list originate from one sample, sequenced in a study of T-cell reconstitution after alpha-beta-depleted transplantation in children. Unique molecular identifiers were used to barcode this TCRbeta library. MiXCR, applied by TCRdb to the PCR reads, yields one record per CDR3 protein. The data hold about 580,000 distinct CDR3 sequences, with 20% to 25% observed a single time. Source: PBMCs, mostly from graft donor cells, taken 360 days after TCRalphabeta/CD19-depleted stem cell transplant. The receptor source for this set is a boy under two years old who had a stem cell transplant for acute myeloid leukemia, so the T cells may come from the graft donor.

This clonotype was observed a few times. The chain has TRBV20-1 and TRBJ2-3, with TRBD2 matching over 10 bases. There are 16 residues in the CDR3. The J segment lost 5 bases and the V segment lost 0 bases, leaving 8 bases of the junction unmatched. Germline lookup yields CDR1 DFQATT and CDR2 SNEGSKA (reference sequence). The DNA of the CDR3 is TGCAGTGCTAGAGACCTTCTAGCGGGGGTCGGAGATACGCAGTATTTT. This codes for CSARDLLAGVGDTQYF.

This clonotype was observed at least ten times. The chain uses TRBV29-1 and TRBJ1-1; D gene ambiguous. With 2 bases removed from V and 3 bases from J, the gap between germline ends came to 13 bases. This CDR3 is built from 14 residues. Germline CDR1 and CDR2: SQVTM and ANQGSEA. The CDR3 bases are TGCAGCGTTGAATTGAGATTGGGCTACACTGAAGCTTTCTTT. Its protein is CSVELRLGYTEAFF.

This chain connects TRBV20-1 to TRBJ2-4; 7 bases fit TRBD1. From germline, CDR1 is DFQATT and CDR2 SNEGSKA (reference sequence). V was pared by 5 bases and J by 7 bases, with 8 bases of the junction left unmatched. The CDR3 covers 13 residues. As DNA, the CDR3 is TGCAGTGCTCCACGACAGGGAAACAACATTCAGTACTTC. The encoded protein is CSAPRQGNNIQYF.

This clonotype was detected many times. The V call is TRBV12-3 or TRBV12-4, the J call TRBJ2-2; D is possibly TRBD2 (6 bases). The length of the CDR3 is 13 residues. The V end was cut by 8 bases, the J end by 10 bases, with 17 bases between. The CDR3 DNA reads TGTGCCAGCTTCGGAGGGTCGACTCAGGAGCTGTTTTTT. Its translation: CASFGGSTQELFF.

This clonotype has more than one count but fewer than ten. The V gene is TRBV7-2, the J gene TRBJ2-1; 10 bases line up with TRBD2. Trimming took 5 bases from V and 5 from J; bases not matched to a gene: 6. This CDR3 is 15 amino acids long. Germline loops: CDR1 SGHTA, CDR2 FQGNSA. The CDR3 DNA reads as TGTGCCAGCAGCCTCAGCGGGGGGGAACACAATGAGCAGTTCTTC. Amino acids: CASSLSGGEHNEQFF.

This clonotype appeared once. V usage is TRBV7-9 and J usage is TRBJ1-4; D is perhaps TRBD1 (5 bases). V gave up 5 bases and J gave up 0 bases, with 10 bases separating them. The CDR3 covers 15 residues. CDR1 is SEHNR and CDR2 is FQNEAQ in the germline V gene (reference sequence). CDR3 sequence: CASSVGGSTNEKLFF. The CDR3 region has the DNA TGTGCCAGCAGCGTGGGGGGATCAACTAATGAAAAACTGTTTTTT.

This clonotype was observed a few times. The chain recombines TRBV28 with TRBJ2-3; 15 bases are shared with TRBD2. Germline trimming cut 3 bases from V and 0 bases from J; bases unmatched to any gene: 4. This CDR3 spans 18 amino acids. Germline CDR1 is MDHEN and CDR2 is SYDVKM. The CDR3 here is CASSFPGLAGGSTDTQYF. CDR3 sequence (DNA): TGTGCCAGCAGTTTCCCGGGACTAGCGGGGGGAAGCACAGATACGCAGTATTTT.

V usage is TRBV20-1 and J usage is TRBJ2-1; D remains unclear. CDR1 and CDR2 (germline): DFQATT, SNEGSKA (reference sequence). This CDR3 contains 15 residues. V shed 2 bases and J shed 4 bases, with 15 bases lying between them. As DNA, the CDR3 is TGCAGTGCTAGAAACGGCGAGCCCTATTACAATGAGCAGTTCTTC. The encoded protein is CSARNGEPYYNEQFF.

This clonotype was detected only a few times. This chain links TRBV28 with TRBJ2-3; the D is unclear. Trimming cost V 3 bases and J 5 bases, with 12 bases left between them. Germline V gene lookup returns CDR1 MDHEN and CDR2 SYDVKM. This CDR3 region has 14 residues. DNA for the CDR3: TGTGCCAGCAGTTTCAGAAAATATGTAGATACGCAGTATTTT. Its translation is CASSFRKYVDTQYF.

V usage is TRBV27 and J usage is TRBJ2-2; D gene unclear. The V gene lost 4 bases and the J gene lost 5 bases, with 11 bases spanning the gap. From germline, CDR1 is MNHEY and CDR2 SMNVEV (reference sequence). This CDR3 is built from 14 residues. The CDR3: CASSSNLQTGELFF. The CDR3 nucleotides are TGTGCCAGCAGTTCCAACCTTCAGACCGGGGAGCTGTTTTTT.

This clonotype has at least ten counts. This chain joins TRBV11-3 and TRBJ2-1; D call uncertain. V lost 7 bases to trimming and J lost 4 bases, with 17 bases between them. The CDR3 runs to 15 residues. Germline V gene lookup returns CDR1 SGHNT and CDR2 YENEEA. The DNA of the CDR3 is TGTGCCAGCAATCAAGGGCATCCCTTGTACAATGAGCAGTTCTTC. Protein product: CASNQGHPLYNEQFF.

CDR3 amino acids: CASSPTGSSYNSPLHF. The CDR3 nucleotides read TGTGCCAGCAGCCCGACAGGCAGCTCCTATAATTCACCCCTCCACTTT. The V gene is TRBV12-3 or TRBV12-4, the J gene TRBJ1-6, with D perhaps TRBD1 (6 bases). The CDR3 is made up of 16 amino acids. Deletions cut 6 bases from V and 0 bases from J, with 12 bases between.

This clonotype was detected a few times. The V call is TRBV12-3 or TRBV12-4, the J call TRBJ2-7; possible D gene TRBD1, 5 bases. The CDR3 totals 11 residues. With 6 bases removed from V and 3 bases from J, the gap between germline ends came to 6 bases. The CDR3 loop reads CASRRGYEQYF. The CDR3 nucleotides read TGTGCCAGCAGAAGGGGCTACGAGCAGTACTTC.

This clonotype was observed at least ten times. The chain links TRBV20-1 to TRBJ2-3, with TRBD2 identical over 8 bases. V was clipped by 0 bases and J by 3 bases; unmatched bases: 8. The CDR3 runs to 16 residues. CDR1 and CDR2 (germline): DFQATT, SNEGSKA (reference sequence). The CDR3 DNA is TGCAGTGCTAGAGAGGTAGAGCGGGGGCCTACAGATACGCAGTATTTT. Translation: CSAREVERGPTDTQYF.

This clonotype has at least ten counts. CDR3 amino acids: CANIDREEAYEQYF. As DNA, the CDR3 is TGTGCCAATATAGACAGGGAGGAGGCCTACGAGCAGTACTTC. The V and J genes are TRBV12-3 or TRBV12-4 and TRBJ2-7; D might be TRBD1 (7 bases). The CDR3 runs to 14 residues. The V end lost 10 bases, the J end lost 2 bases, and 18 bases lay between the germline ends.

The chain joins TRBV12-3 or TRBV12-4 to TRBJ2-3, with TRBD2 matching 8 bases. The V gene end was trimmed by 6 bases and the J gene end by 4 bases; junction bases not matched to a gene: 9. The CDR3 contains 15 residues. In nucleotides, the CDR3 is TGTGCCAGCAGGCCTCGGGGGGGCGGAGCAGATACGCAGTATTTT. Amino acids: CASRPRGGGADTQYF.

This clonotype was detected only a few times. J is TRBJ1-2 and V is TRBV7-2, with unresolved D. Trimming removed 0 bases from V and 7 bases from J, with 9 bases in between. Looked up from germline, CDR1 is SGHTA and CDR2 is FQGNSA. CDR3 size: 13 residues. In nucleotides, the CDR3 is TGTGCCAGCAGCTTAGCGGGAATCAGTGGCTACACCTTC. Its protein is CASSLAGISGYTF.

The chain links TRBV5-1 to TRBJ2-5, with D hard to call. V was pared by 0 bases and J by 4 bases, with 13 bases between. Germline CDR1 SGHRS, CDR2 YFSETQ. The CDR3 length is 15 residues. CDR3 in amino acids: CASSLDRPMGETQYF. The CDR3 bases are TGCGCCAGCAGCTTGGATCGCCCCATGGGAGAGACCCAGTACTTC.

The chain recombines TRBV21-1 with TRBJ1-4; the table's D call, TRBD1, was not checked against the DNA. TRBV21-1 is termed a pseudogene. The CDR3 spans 19 residues. The CDR3: CASSTPRGQGRTESGKLFF. As DNA, the CDR3 is TGTGCCAGCAGCACTCCGAGGGGACAGGGACGCACTGAAAGTGGAAAACTGTTTTTT.

V is TRBV20-1 and J is TRBJ1-5; D not resolved. Germline CDR1 DFQATT, CDR2 SNEGSKA (reference sequence). V was cut by 3 bases and J by 0 bases, with 12 bases left in between. The CDR3 consists of 15 residues. The CDR3 nucleotides read TGCAGTGCTAGGCCCAGGCTACATAGCAATCAGCCCCAGCATTTT. Protein: CSARPRLHSNQPQHF.

This clonotype was seen at least ten times. The rearrangement links TRBV7-3 to TRBJ2-7; maybe TRBD2 (6 bases). The germline CDR1 and CDR2 sequences are SGHTA and FQGTGA. The V gene lost 4 bases and the J gene lost 2 bases, with 9 bases spanning the gap. The CDR3 has 13 amino acids. CDR3 coding DNA: TGTGCCAGCAGCTCGGGGGTCGCCTACGAGCAGTACTTC. As protein: CASSSGVAYEQYF. Filled out from reference TRBV7-3 and TRBJ2-7, the complete variable domain reads GAGVSQTPSNKVTEKGKYVELRCDPISGHTALYWYRQSLGQGPEFLIYFQGTGAADDSGLPNDRFFAVRPEGSVSTLKIQRTERGDSAVYLCASSSGVAYEQYFGPGTRLTVT.

The CDR3 reads CASIIEAGANVLTF. In DNA, the CDR3 is TGTGCCAGCATTATAGAAGCTGGGGCCAACGTCCTGACTTTC. The chain joins TRBV2 to TRBJ2-6; D remains ambiguous. The CDR3 covers 14 residues. Germline V gives CDR1 SNHLY, CDR2 FYNNEI. The ends were cut back, 7 bases at V and 2 bases at J, with 9 bases in the middle.